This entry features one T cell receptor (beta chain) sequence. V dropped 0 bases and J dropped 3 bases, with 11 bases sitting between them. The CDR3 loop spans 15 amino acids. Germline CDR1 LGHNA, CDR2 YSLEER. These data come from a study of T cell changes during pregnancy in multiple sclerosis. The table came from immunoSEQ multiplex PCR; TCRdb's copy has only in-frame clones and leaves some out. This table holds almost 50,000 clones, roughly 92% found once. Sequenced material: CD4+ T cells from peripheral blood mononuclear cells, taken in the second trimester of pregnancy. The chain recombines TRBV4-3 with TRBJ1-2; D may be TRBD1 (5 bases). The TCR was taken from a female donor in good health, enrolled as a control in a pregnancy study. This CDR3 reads CASSQDIQGDYGYTF. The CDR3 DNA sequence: TGCGCCAGCAGCCAAGATATCCAGGGTGACTATGGCTACACCTTC.